This passage covers 20 T cell receptor beta chains from one sample sequenced in a study of blood T cell repertoires in COVID-19. Method: immunoSEQ multiplex PCR; TCRdb's copy keeps in-frame clones and lacks some. The sample carries about 95,000 clones, 75% to 90% recorded once. Sequenced: peripheral blood. Source of these receptors: a man aged 55-75 years with COVID-19, enrolled during active disease.

V gene TRBV5-4 combines with J gene TRBJ1-2; weak D call: TRBD1 (6 bases). With 5 bases removed from V and 2 bases from J, the gap between germline ends came to 10 bases. Per germline, CDR1 SGHNT and CDR2 YYREEE (reference sequence). The CDR3 consists of 13 residues. In DNA, the CDR3 is TGTGCCAGCAGGTCGGACAGCAACTATGGCTACACCTTC. It encodes CASRSDSNYGYTF.

This chain joins TRBV27 and TRBJ1-1; D ambiguous. The V gene's germline CDR1 is MNHEY and CDR2 SMNVEV (reference sequence). This CDR3 has 15 residues. Trimming shortened V by 2 bases and J by 5 bases, and 15 bases separated the two germline ends. As DNA, the CDR3 is TGTGCCAGCAGTTTAAGAGTATGGGGAGGGACTGAAGCTTTCTTT. Its translation: CASSLRVWGGTEAFF.

The rearrangement uses TRBV28 and TRBJ1-2; 9 bases are shared with TRBD1. V lost 6 bases and J lost 5; bases outside the gene matches: 4. The CDR3 spans 13 residues. Germline CDR1 and CDR2: MDHEN and SYDVKM. The CDR3 DNA follows: TGTGCCAGCAGGGTGACAGGGGGGTATGGCTACACCTTC. Translated: CASRVTGGYGYTF.

This clone was seen a single time. V and J are TRBV3-1 (or the pseudogene TRBV3-2) and TRBJ2-5; no firm D call. This CDR3 spans 15 amino acids. CDR1 is LGHDT, CDR2 YNNKEL, per germline (reference sequence). The V end was cut by 0 bases, the J end by 0 bases, with 8 bases between. In nucleotides, the CDR3 is TGTGCCAGCAGCCAAGATCGCGGATACCAAGAGACCCAGTACTTC. Residues: CASSQDRGYQETQYF.

The V gene is TRBV6-1, the J gene TRBJ2-3; TRBD1 aligns across 9 bases. CDR3 length: 16 residues. CDR1 is MNHNS and CDR2 is SASEGT in the germline V gene. V was pared by 4 bases and J by 4 bases, with 9 bases of the junction left unmatched. This CDR3 reads CASSGRDRVSADTQYF. The CDR3 coding sequence is TGTGCCAGCAGTGGTCGGGACAGGGTGTCGGCAGATACGCAGTATTTT.

The J gene is TRBJ2-1, the V gene TRBV24-1; 11 bases are a match to TRBD2. This CDR3 spans 18 amino acids. The germline V gene has CDR1 KGHDR and CDR2 SFDVKD. J gave up 4 bases and V 5 bases, and 12 bases lay outside the gene matches. The CDR3 loop reads CATSVASGLAGGYNEQFF. DNA of the CDR3: TGTGCCACCAGTGTAGCCTCGGGGCTAGCGGGAGGTTACAATGAGCAGTTCTTC.

The chain combines TRBV28 with TRBJ2-1; D perhaps matches TRBD2 (6 bases). CDR1 MDHEN and CDR2 SYDVKM come from the germline V gene. V was shortened by 5 bases and J by 5 bases, with 10 bases between the two germline ends. The CDR3 extends over 13 amino acids. The CDR3 here is CASSPAGNNEQFF. The CDR3 nucleotides read TGTGCCAGCAGTCCTGCGGGGAACAATGAGCAGTTCTTC.

This clone has just a few counts. The chain has TRBV9 and TRBJ2-7; D uncertain. Germline assignment: CDR1 SGDLS and CDR2 YYNGEE. Trimming removed 4 bases from V and 5 bases from J, with 13 bases in between. This CDR3 is built from 13 residues. The CDR3 nucleotides are TGTGCCAGCAGCCCTAATCCCGACAACGAGCAGTACTTC. This sequence encodes CASSPNPDNEQYF.

The chain uses TRBV6-2 or TRBV6-3 and TRBJ2-1; D is unclear. The ends were cut back, 6 bases at V and 0 bases at J, with 12 bases in the middle. This CDR3 has 15 amino acids. Looked up from germline, CDR1 is MNHEY and CDR2 is SVGEGT. The CDR3 reads CASRPGRSSYNEQFF. CDR3 coding DNA: TGTGCCAGCAGACCTGGTCGGAGCTCCTACAATGAGCAGTTCTTC.

The chain recombines TRBV29-1 with TRBJ1-2; TRBD1 matches at 10 bases. The germline V gene encodes CDR1 SQVTM and CDR2 ANQGSEA. The CDR3 is made up of 12 amino acids. The ends lost 3 bases at V and 13 bases at J; junction bases unmatched: 8. CDR3 bases: TGCAGCGTTGATAAGTTAGGACAGGGGGGCACCTTC. It specifies CSVDKLGQGGTF.

The rearrangement links TRBV7-8 to TRBJ2-3, with 8 bases aligning to TRBD2. Germline trimming cut 1 base from V and 3 bases from J; bases unmatched to any gene: 9. Germline V lookup: CDR1 SGHVS, CDR2 FQNEAQ. The CDR3 runs 17 residues. The CDR3 DNA is TGTGCCAGCAGCTTAGGGATTGCGGGAGGAGGTACAGATACGCAGTATTTT. Encoded protein: CASSLGIAGGGTDTQYF.

The chain joins TRBV7-3 to TRBJ2-5; weak D call: TRBD1 (6 bases). Germline V CDR1 and CDR2: SGHTA, FQGTGA. This CDR3 region has 14 residues. V lost 5 bases, J lost 1 base, and 11 bases lay in between. The CDR3 sequence is CASSTTTGQETQYF. The CDR3 coding sequence is TGTGCCAGCAGCACAACGACAGGCCAAGAGACCCAGTACTTC.

The chain is built from TRBV19 and TRBJ1-5, with 7 bases aligning to TRBD1. V shed 8 bases, J shed 4 bases, and the junction held 8 bases outside the gene matches. CDR3 length: 14 amino acids. Germline assignment: CDR1 LNHDA and CDR2 SQIVND (reference sequence). DNA for the CDR3: TGTGCCAGTCACACAGGGGAAATTAATCAGCCCCAGCATTTT. It translates to CASHTGEINQPQHF.

The V and J genes are TRBV7-8 and TRBJ2-5, with 9 bases aligning to TRBD1. Trimming at V came to 1 base and at J to 5 bases, leaving 5 bases not matched to a gene. The CDR3 spans 15 residues. Germline-derived CDR1 and CDR2 are SGHVS and FQNEAQ. CDR3 region: CASSLVQGARETQYF. The CDR3 DNA follows: TGTGCCAGCAGCTTAGTACAGGGGGCGCGGGAGACCCAGTACTTC. The variable domain in full, with the rest retrieved from reference TRBV7-8 and TRBJ2-5, is GAGVSQSPRYKVAKRGQDVALRCDPISGHVSLFWYQQALGQGPEFLTYFQNEAQLDKSGLPSDRFFAERPEGSVSTLKIQRTQQEDSAVYLCASSLVQGARETQYFGPGTRLLVL.

The chain employs TRBV24-1 and TRBJ2-5, with TRBD2 identical over 10 bases. The trim removed 8 bases at V and 2 bases at J, leaving 28 bases unmatched. The CDR3 has 22 amino acids. Germline V gives CDR1 KGHDR, CDR2 SFDVKD. The CDR3 region has the DNA TGTGCCACCAAGGCGACGCCCCGGGCCCATAAACAACCTAGCGGGGGACAAGAGACCCAGTACTTC. It specifies CATKATPRAHKQPSGGQETQYF.

The chain recombines TRBV3-1 (or the pseudogene TRBV3-2) with TRBJ2-5, with a weak D call TRBD2 (6 bases). Trimming took off 0 bases at V and 4 bases at J, with 18 bases between the two ends. This CDR3 has 17 amino acids. Germline values: CDR1 LGHDT, CDR2 YNNKEL (reference sequence). In DNA form, the CDR3 reads TGTGCCAGCAGCCAAGAAGCGAGCGGGTGGAAGGGAGAGACCCAGTACTTC. This encodes CASSQEASGWKGETQYF.

This clone was observed once. The chain has TRBV5-1 and TRBJ2-3, with a weak D call TRBD1 (6 bases). Between the trimmed V and J ends, which lost 4 bases and 1 base, there was a span of 10 bases. This CDR3 spans 14 amino acids. The germline V gene encodes CDR1 SGHRS and CDR2 YFSETQ. Written as DNA, the CDR3 is TGCGCCAGCAGCAGATGGACAGGCACAGATACGCAGTATTTT. Its protein product is CASSRWTGTDTQYF.

The rearrangement links TRBV4-1 to TRBJ1-5; D may be TRBD1 (6 bases). The length of the CDR3 is 16 residues. Germline lookup yields CDR1 MGHRA and CDR2 YSYEKL. Trimming removed 0 bases at V and 5 bases at J, with 14 bases between. CDR3 nucleotides: TGCGCCAGCAGCCAAGATCAGGACAGCCCCCATCAGCCCCAGCATTTT. Translating it yields CASSQDQDSPHQPQHF.

V is TRBV18 and J is TRBJ1-1, with D possibly matching TRBD1 (6 bases). Germline V gives CDR1 KGHSH, CDR2 LQKENI. The germline V and J ends were trimmed by 6 bases and 1 base, with 9 bases remaining between them. The CDR3 runs to 13 residues. The CDR3 coding sequence is TGTGCCAGCTCCCAGGGGACGAACACTGAAGCTTTCTTT. It is translated as CASSQGTNTEAFF. Filled out from reference TRBV18 and TRBJ1-1, the complete variable domain reads NAGVMQNPRHLVRRRGQEARLRCSPMKGHSHVYWYRQLPEEGLKFMVYLQKENIIDESGMPKERFSAEFPKEGPSILRIQQVVRGDSAAYFCASSQGTNTEAFFGQGTRLTVV.

The rearrangement uses TRBV11-3 and TRBJ2-3, with D tentatively TRBD2 (5 bases). The CDR3 sequence is 16 residues long. Trimming cost V 5 bases and J 2 bases, with 17 bases left between them. The germline CDR1 and CDR2 sequences are SGHNT and YENEEA. CDR3: CASSQMLAYATDTQYF. CDR3 sequence (DNA): TGTGCCAGCAGCCAAATGTTAGCGTACGCCACAGATACGCAGTATTTT.